The 32 T cell receptor beta chains given below trace back to one sample, sequenced in a study of blood T cell repertoires in COVID-19. Data came from immunoSEQ multiplex PCR; TCRdb stores just in-frame clones and leaves some out. The sample yields about 240,000 clones, approximately 90% seen once. Specimen: peripheral blood. These receptors were collected from a man aged 55-75 years who had recovered from COVID-19.

In this sample, this clone turned up once. The chain recombines TRBV18 with TRBJ2-3; TRBD2 agrees at 12 bases. The V and J ends lost 5 bases and 1 base, in that order; junction bases with no gene match: 4. The CDR3 has 16 residues. Germline CDR1 KGHSH, CDR2 LQKENI. CDR3 sequence: CASSAWTSGGTDTQYF. CDR3 nucleotides: TGTGCCAGCTCAGCTTGGACTAGCGGGGGCACAGATACGCAGTATTTT. Using reference TRBV18 and TRBJ2-3 for the parts outside the CDR3, the full variable domain is NAGVMQNPRHLVRRRGQEARLRCSPMKGHSHVYWYRQLPEEGLKFMVYLQKENIIDESGMPKERFSAEFPKEGPSILRIQQVVRGDSAAYFCASSAWTSGGTDTQYFGPGTRLTVL.

This chain links TRBV3-1 (or the pseudogene TRBV3-2) with TRBJ2-4; the match to TRBD2 covers 13 bases. The CDR3 totals 18 residues. CDR1 is LGHDT, CDR2 YNNKEL, per germline (reference sequence). Trimming at V came to 3 bases and at J to 0 bases, leaving 5 bases not matched to a gene. The CDR3 region is CASSHRLAGGLAKNIQYF. The CDR3 DNA reads as TGTGCCAGCAGCCATAGACTAGCGGGGGGACTAGCCAAAAACATTCAGTACTTC.

The chain uses TRBV24-1 and TRBJ2-1, with 11 bases fitting TRBD1. The CDR3 covers 15 residues. The germline gives CDR1 KGHDR, CDR2 SFDVKD. The junction had 12 bases not matched to a gene; V was cut back by 12 bases and J by 6 bases. CDR3 amino acids: CAVGPTGTGGNEQFF. Here the CDR3 DNA reads TGTGCCGTCGGACCCACCGGGACAGGGGGCAATGAGCAGTTCTTC.

V gene TRBV10-3 combines with J gene TRBJ2-5, with 10 bases identical to TRBD1. Germline CDR1 reads ENHRY; CDR2 reads SYGVKD. The V gene end was trimmed by 7 bases and the J gene end by 5 bases; junction bases not matched to a gene: 7. The CDR3 has 14 amino acids. The CDR3 spells CAIKQTGGKETQYF. In DNA form, the CDR3 reads TGTGCCATCAAACAGACAGGGGGCAAGGAGACCCAGTACTTC.

The table lists this clone with a few counts. This chain joins TRBV30 and TRBJ1-6, with D tentatively TRBD1 (6 bases). Germline V lookup: CDR1 GTSNPN, CDR2 SVGIG (reference sequence). This CDR3 contains 14 residues. Trimming removed 3 bases at V and 6 bases at J, with 12 bases between. The CDR3 DNA reads as TGTGCCTGGAGCGGGACACTCCTTAATTCACCCCTCCACTTT. The encoded protein is CAWSGTLLNSPLHF.

This sequence joins TRBV28 and TRBJ1-5; TRBD1 matches at 7 bases. In germline, CDR1 is MDHEN, CDR2 SYDVKM. The CDR3 contains 15 residues. The V gene end was trimmed by 2 bases and the J gene end by 6 bases; junction bases not matched to a gene: 7. Here the CDR3 reads CASSLHGTASQPQHF. CDR3 DNA sequence: TGTGCCAGCAGTTTACATGGGACAGCGAGTCAGCCCCAGCATTTT.

This clone came up once. CDR3 residues: CASTLQVGELFF. CDR3 coding DNA: TGCGCCAGCACACTACAGGTCGGGGAGCTGTTTTTT. The chain has TRBV5-1 and TRBJ2-2, with D perhaps matching TRBD1 (5 bases). The V gene lost 6 bases and the J gene lost 7 bases, with 10 bases spanning the gap. This CDR3 spans 12 amino acids. From germline, CDR1 is SGHRS and CDR2 YFSETQ.

The CDR3 DNA sequence: TGTGCCAGTAGTGGGGGACAGGGAGGGGTGATAAGCAATCAGCCCCAGCATTTT. This translates into CASSGGQGGVISNQPQHF. This rearrangement joins TRBV19 to TRBJ1-5, with TRBD1 identical over 9 bases. The CDR3 length is 18 residues. Losses at the gene ends were 5 bases for V and 1 base for J; bases not matched to a gene: 12. CDR1 and CDR2 from the germline V gene are LNHDA and SQIVND (reference sequence).

The V call is TRBV6-5, the J call TRBJ1-1; possibly TRBD1 for D (6 bases). This CDR3 is built from 16 residues. V lost 2 bases and J lost 3, with 16 bases in between. Germline values: CDR1 MNHEY, CDR2 SVGAGI. As DNA, the CDR3 is TGTGCCAGCAGTTACGGCGGGGGGCAGGTGTACACTGAAGCTTTCTTT. It translates to CASSYGGGQVYTEAFF.

V usage is TRBV5-1 and J usage is TRBJ2-7, with 9 nucleotides matching TRBD1. Germline lookup yields CDR1 SGHRS and CDR2 YFSETQ. V lost 2 bases, J lost 4 bases, and 7 bases stayed unmatched. This CDR3 has 15 amino acids. CDR3 region: CASSFQQGAIYEQYF. CDR3 sequence (DNA): TGCGCCAGCAGCTTCCAACAGGGGGCGATTTACGAGCAGTACTTC. The whole variable domain, filled in from reference TRBV5-1 and TRBJ2-7, reads KAGVTQTPRYLIKTRGQQVTLSCSPISGHRSVSWYQQTPGQGLQFLFEYFSETQRNKGNFPGRFSGRQFSNSRSEMNVSTLELGDSALYLCASSFQQGAIYEQYFGPGTRLTVT.

The table lists this clone with a count of one. The chain joins TRBV5-1 to TRBJ2-3, with a tentative D call TRBD1 (6 bases). CDR3 length: 15 amino acids. Germline assignment: CDR1 SGHRS and CDR2 YFSETQ. Trimming cost V 0 bases and J 3 bases, with 11 bases left between them. CDR3 amino acids: CASSLATGRTDTQYF. CDR3 DNA sequence: TGCGCCAGCAGCTTGGCTACAGGGAGAACAGATACGCAGTATTTT.

This chain connects TRBV2 to TRBJ2-1; D is perhaps TRBD1 (6 bases). Per the germline V gene, CDR1 is SNHLY and CDR2 is FYNNEI. Trimming pared 7 bases from V and 5 bases from J, leaving 15 bases between. This CDR3 comprises 14 residues. CDR3: CASNQGSINNEQFF. In DNA, the CDR3 is TGTGCCAGCAACCAGGGGTCTATAAACAATGAGCAGTTCTTC.

Remarks on this clone: In the same sample, other DNA sequences code for this CDR3. The rearrangement joins TRBV7-2 to TRBJ2-3; tentative D call: TRBD2 (7 bases). V was clipped by 1 base and J by 6 bases, with 11 bases between them. Looked up from germline, CDR1 is SGHTA and CDR2 is FQGNSA. This CDR3 contains 14 residues. The CDR3 DNA reads TGTGCCAGCAGCTTAGAGGGGGGGCCCGATACGCAGTATTTT. This gives the protein CASSLEGGPDTQYF.

The chain joins TRBV28 to TRBJ2-2, with 11 bases that match TRBD1. CDR3 length: 17 amino acids. V lost 5 bases to trimming and J lost 7 bases; unmatched junction nucleotides: 12. Germline V gene lookup returns CDR1 MDHEN and CDR2 SYDVKM. CDR3 in amino acids: CASSILGQGGVSGELFF. In DNA, the CDR3 is TGTGCCAGCAGTATCTTGGGACAGGGGGGTGTCAGCGGGGAGCTGTTTTTT.

V is TRBV19 and J is TRBJ1-4, with D perhaps matching TRBD1 (5 bases). This CDR3 contains 15 residues. The ends were cut back, 1 base at V and 0 bases at J, with 6 bases in the middle. In germline, CDR1 is LNHDA, CDR2 SQIVND (reference sequence). CDR3: CASSIATATNEKLFF. CDR3 nucleotide sequence: TGTGCCAGTAGTATAGCGACAGCAACTAATGAAAAACTGTTTTTT.

The V and J genes are TRBV5-1 and TRBJ2-2, with TRBD2 matching 7 bases. The CDR3 extends over 15 amino acids. Germline CDR1 reads SGHRS; CDR2 reads YFSETQ. Losses at the gene ends were 3 bases for V and 1 base for J; bases not matched to a gene: 3. The CDR3 DNA is TGCGCCAGCAGCTCTAGCGGCATGAACACCGGGGAGCTGTTTTTT. Its translation: CASSSSGMNTGELFF.

The rearrangement uses TRBV7-9 and TRBJ2-5; a weak D match, TRBD2 (5 bases). Germline V gene lookup returns CDR1 SEHNR and CDR2 FQNEAQ (reference sequence). This CDR3 spans 14 amino acids. V was shortened by 1 base and J by 5 bases, with 11 bases between the two germline ends. CDR3 sequence (DNA): TGTGCCAGCAGCTTAGTCCGGGGTCGGGAGACCCAGTACTTC. It is translated as CASSLVRGRETQYF.

The chain joins TRBV18 to TRBJ2-1; possibly TRBD2 for D (6 bases). V lost 2 bases and J lost 0, with 11 bases in between. The germline CDR1 and CDR2 sequences are KGHSH and LQKENI. The CDR3 contains 16 residues. This chain's CDR3 is CASSPDGSRSYNEQFF. The CDR3 DNA follows: TGTGCCAGCTCACCAGACGGGAGCCGCTCCTACAATGAGCAGTTCTTC.

The chain links TRBV27 to TRBJ2-2, with 8 bases identical to TRBD1. CDR1 is MNHEY, CDR2 SMNVEV, per germline (reference sequence). The CDR3 runs to 14 residues. V was clipped by 8 bases and J by 6 bases; unmatched bases: 8. The CDR3 loop reads CASRDGQGPGELFF. The CDR3 bases are TGTGCCAGCCGGGATGGACAGGGCCCCGGGGAGCTGTTTTTT.

This chain joins TRBV5-1 and TRBJ2-1, with 12 bases identical to TRBD2. The ends lost 4 bases at V and 7 bases at J; junction bases unmatched: 6. CDR3 length: 15 residues. Germline V gene lookup returns CDR1 SGHRS and CDR2 YFSETQ. CDR3 sequence reads: CASSLAGGIGNEQFF. As DNA, the CDR3 is TGCGCCAGCAGCCTAGCGGGGGGGATCGGAAATGAGCAGTTCTTC.

The rearrangement links TRBV7-2 to TRBJ1-2, with D uncertain. CDR3 length: 15 residues. The V gene lost 2 bases and the J gene lost 4 bases, with 14 bases spanning the gap. Germline V gene data show CDR1 as SGHTA and CDR2 as FQGNSA. The CDR3 DNA reads as TGTGCCAGCAGCTTATCAGTCTTCGCGGGCTATGGCTACACCTTC. Protein sequence: CASSLSVFAGYGYTF.

V gene TRBV7-9 combines with J gene TRBJ2-7; D remains unclear. CDR1 is SEHNR and CDR2 is FQNEAQ in the germline V gene (reference sequence). Trimming left V 5 bases short and J 6 bases short, with 8 bases between. This CDR3 is built from 11 residues. CDR3 loop: CASSEISEQYF. The CDR3 coding sequence is TGTGCCAGCAGCGAGATCTCCGAGCAGTACTTC.

The CDR3 DNA reads as TGTGCCAGCAGCCGGGGACTCCAAACTCAAGAGACCCAGTACTTC. It encodes CASSRGLQTQETQYF. The rearrangement joins TRBV3-1 (or the pseudogene TRBV3-2) to TRBJ2-5; TRBD2 is a possible D gene (6 bases). Trimming took 4 bases from V and 2 from J, leaving 14 bases between them. The CDR3 contains 15 residues. From germline, CDR1 is LGHDT and CDR2 YNNKEL (reference sequence).

As to this clone: This sample includes further DNA sequences coding for the same CDR3. The genes are TRBV19 and TRBJ2-2; 8 bases align to TRBD2. From germline, CDR1 is LNHDA and CDR2 SQIVND (reference sequence). CDR3 length: 15 residues. Trimming at V came to 3 bases and at J to 4 bases, leaving 4 bases not matched to a gene. CDR3 amino acids: CASSIRRGGTGELFF. The CDR3 bases are TGTGCCAGTAGTATTCGTCGGGGGGGCACCGGGGAGCTGTTTTTT.

The rearrangement links TRBV6-5 to TRBJ2-3; D remains unclear. Per germline, CDR1 MNHEY and CDR2 SVGAGI. Between the trimmed V and J ends, which lost 4 bases and 1 base, there was a span of 9 bases. The CDR3 sequence is 14 residues long. The CDR3 coding sequence is TGTGCCAGCAGTTTCCGTTCGGGCACAGATACGCAGTATTTT. This codes for CASSFRSGTDTQYF.

This rearrangement joins TRBV3-1 (or the pseudogene TRBV3-2) to TRBJ2-5; tentative D call: TRBD1 (6 bases). The V and J ends lost 4 bases and 1 base respectively, with 10 bases between them. From germline, CDR1 is LGHDT and CDR2 YNNKEL (reference sequence). The CDR3 is 14 residues long. CDR3 residues: CASSPYRVQETQYF. The CDR3 region has the DNA TGTGCCAGCAGCCCATACAGGGTCCAAGAGACCCAGTACTTC.

This sequence joins TRBV7-6 and TRBJ2-3, with 11 bases identical to TRBD2. This CDR3 has 17 residues. CDR1 and CDR2 (germline): SGHVS, FNYEAQ. The V and J ends lost 0 bases and 5 bases, in that order; junction bases with no gene match: 7. CDR3 DNA sequence: TGTGCCAGCAGCTTAGCGACTAGCGGGGTGCTGGGAGATACGCAGTATTTT. It yields the protein CASSLATSGVLGDTQYF. Full variable domain (rest looked up from reference TRBV7-6 and TRBJ2-3): GAGVSQSPRYKVTKRGQDVALRCDPISGHVSLYWYRQALGQGPEFLTYFNYEAQQDKSGLPNDRFSAERPEGSISTLTIQRTEQRDSAMYRCASSLATSGVLGDTQYFGPGTRLTVL.

This rearrangement joins TRBV19 to TRBJ1-1, with D tentatively TRBD1 (6 bases). Per the germline V gene, CDR1 is LNHDA and CDR2 is SQIVND (reference sequence). Trimming stripped 5 bases from V and 0 bases from J, with 13 bases between. The CDR3 totals 15 residues. Here the CDR3 reads CASSVNRDLNTEAFF. CDR3 in DNA: TGTGCCAGTAGTGTTAACAGGGACCTGAACACTGAAGCTTTCTTT.

CDR3 sequence (DNA): TGTGCCAGCAGCAAGTCCAGCGGGGGCTCATCCGGGGAGCTGTTTTTT. It is translated as CASSKSSGGSSGELFF. The V call is TRBV21-1, the J call TRBJ2-2; no DNA check was done on the table's D call, TRBD2. TRBV21-1 is deemed a pseudogene. The CDR3 totals 16 residues.

The rearrangement links TRBV5-6 to TRBJ2-4, with D possibly being TRBD2 (6 bases). Trimming cost V 3 bases and J 7 bases, with 14 bases left between them. This CDR3 comprises 14 residues. Germline CDR1 reads SGHDT; CDR2 reads YYEEEE. This CDR3 reads CASSSRDGGNIQYF. The DNA for the CDR3 is TGTGCCAGCAGCTCCAGAGACGGGGGTAACATTCAGTACTTC.

The rearrangement uses TRBV10-1 and TRBJ1-3, with D perhaps TRBD1 (5 bases). The germline V gene encodes CDR1 WNHNN and CDR2 SYGVQD (reference sequence). This CDR3 is 14 amino acids long. V lost 3 bases, J lost 4 bases, and 10 bases lay in between. The CDR3 DNA reads TGCGCCAGCAGTGATGGGACTCTCGGAAACACCATATATTTT. It specifies CASSDGTLGNTIYF.

This clone was recorded a few times. J is TRBJ1-1 and V is TRBV29-1, with 7 bases lining up with TRBD1. This CDR3 spans 12 amino acids. Germline CDR1 is SQVTM and CDR2 is ANQGSEA. V shed 5 bases, J shed 1 base, and the junction held 1 base outside the gene matches. The CDR3 region is CSVWDRNTEAFF. CDR3 nucleotide sequence: TGCAGCGTTTGGGACAGGAACACTGAAGCTTTCTTT.